Listed below are T cell receptor beta chains from one sample, sequenced in a study of blood T cell repertoires in COVID-19. Profiled with immunoSEQ multiplex PCR; TCRdb holds only in-frame clones, not every one. The repertoire consists of approximately 99,000 clones, with about 90% occurring once and the leading ten covering roughly 2.3%. Source material: peripheral blood. Every receptor here comes from a human donor in a cohort sampled during active COVID-19. Both conserved end residues are part of each CDR3. A D gene is named only where the DNA matches it firmly. Only some rows state a clone size, as once, few, many or a class for expanded clones.

d_call,clone_size,v_call,j_call,cdr3_aa,cdr3_nt
NA,NA,TRBV28,TRBJ1-5,CASSFLRPRGELSNQPQHF,TGTGCCAGCAGTTTCCTCCGGCCGCGGGGGGAGCTTAGCAATCAGCCCCAGCATTTT
TRBD2,NA,TRBV6-2/TRBV6-3,TRBJ2-7,CASSFGLAGSYEQYF,TGTGCCAGCAGTTTTGGGCTAGCGGGCTCCTACGAGCAGTACTTC
TRBD2,NA,TRBV3-1/TRBV3-2,TRBJ2-1,CASSQSGLAPLNEQFF,TGTGCCAGCAGCCAATCGGGACTAGCGCCTCTCAATGAGCAGTTCTTC
NA,once,TRBV4-1,TRBJ2-7,CASSQVTDPDYEQYF,TGCGCCAGCAGCCAAGTGACAGACCCGGACTACGAGCAGTACTTC
TRBD2,NA,TRBV4-2,TRBJ2-1,CASSQNPGGENEQFF,TGTGCCAGCAGCCAAAACCCGGGAGGGGAAAATGAGCAGTTCTTC
TRBD1,NA,TRBV29-1,TRBJ1-2,CSVTGQGGYGYTF,TGCAGCGTTACGGGACAGGGGGGCTATGGCTACACCTTC
NA,NA,TRBV6-5,TRBJ1-1,CASSYSWGENTEAFF,TGTGCCAGCAGTTACTCGTGGGGCGAGAACACTGAAGCTTTCTTT
TRBD1,NA,TRBV11-1,TRBJ2-5,CASSDRGRQETQYF,TGTGCCAGCAGCGACAGGGGGCGGCAAGAGACCCAGTACTTC
NA,NA,TRBV24-1,TRBJ1-1,CATRDSSVGGTEAFF,TGTGCCACCAGAGACAGTAGTGTGGGAGGCACTGAAGCTTTCTTT
NA,NA,TRBV7-9,TRBJ2-3,CASSLGQKSTDTQYF,TGTGCCAGCAGCTTAGGACAGAAATCCACAGATACGCAGTATTTT
NA,NA,TRBV24-1,TRBJ1-2,CATSDPLLGYTF,TGTGCCACCAGTGACCCCCTACTGGGCTACACCTTC
TRBD1,many,TRBV19,TRBJ1-5,CASIKFRTGPQHF,TGTGCCAGTATCAAATTCCGGACAGGGCCCCAGCATTTT
NA,NA,TRBV29-1,TRBJ1-1,CSVERAGAAEAFF,TGCAGCGTTGAGAGGGCAGGGGCGGCTGAAGCTTTCTTT
NA,NA,TRBV5-1,TRBJ2-3,CASSLGFTANTQYF,TGCGCCAGCAGCCTGGGATTCACCGCGAATACGCAGTATTTT
TRBD1,NA,TRBV7-9,TRBJ1-1,CASSFLDRATEAFF,TGTGCCAGCAGCTTCCTTGACAGGGCGACTGAAGCTTTCTTT
TRBD1,NA,TRBV19,TRBJ2-3,CASRDRRQGAPDTQYF,TGTGCCAGTAGAGATCGCCGCCAGGGGGCGCCAGATACGCAGTATTTT
NA,NA,TRBV7-9,TRBJ1-1,CASSLGGPTFF,TGTGCCAGCAGCTTAGGAGGCCCAACTTTCTTT
NA,NA,TRBV27,TRBJ1-5,CASSPQSNQPQHF,TGTGCCAGCAGTCCTCAGAGCAATCAGCCCCAGCATTTT
TRBD2,NA,TRBV18,TRBJ2-7,CASSPLGWLAGGIENSYEQYF,TGTGCCAGCTCCCCGCTAGGGTGGCTAGCGGGGGGGATCGAGAACTCCTACGAGCAGTACTTC
NA,few,TRBV28,TRBJ1-5,CASRRDSSNQPQHF,TGTGCCAGCCGCCGCGACAGTAGCAATCAGCCCCAGCATTTT